Shown below are 22 T cell receptor beta chains from a single sample sequenced in a study of T-cell memory formation after mild COVID-19. One entry per CDR3 protein results from TCRdb running MiXCR on the 5' RACE reads. The sample yields about 130,000 distinct CDR3 sequences, approximately 16% seen once. Specimen: PBMCs or a T cell subset sorted from them (not recorded which). All receptors derive from an adult woman who had mild COVID-19 (a few samples of this study predate the infection). Cell type and time point are not known.

This clonotype was seen just once. This chain connects TRBV5-1 to TRBJ2-3, with TRBD2 matching over 13 bases. This CDR3 has 19 residues. CDR1 SGHRS and CDR2 YFSETQ come from the germline V gene. V lost 4 bases to trimming and J lost 0 bases; unmatched junction nucleotides: 11. The CDR3: CASSTGLAGDLTSTDTQYF. The CDR3, as DNA: TGCGCCAGCAGCACCGGACTAGCGGGGGACCTGACTAGCACAGATACGCAGTATTTT.

The chain recombines TRBV7-6 with TRBJ2-1; 16 bases agree with TRBD2. With 1 base clipped from V and 11 bases from J, the junction kept 11 bases outside the gene matches. The length of the CDR3 is 18 residues. Germline lookup yields CDR1 SGHVS and CDR2 FNYEAQ. In DNA form, the CDR3 reads TGTGCCAGCAGCTTAGGAGGGGCCGGGACTAGCGGGGGGGCTAAGCAGTTCTTC. Protein product: CASSLGGAGTSGGAKQFF.

This clonotype was counted between two and nine times. This chain joins TRBV29-1 and TRBJ2-7; D ambiguous. This CDR3 has 13 amino acids. V was trimmed by 3 bases and J by 1 base, leaving 10 bases between them. Germline V gene lookup returns CDR1 SQVTM and CDR2 ANQGSEA. DNA for the CDR3: TGCAGCGTTGAGGGGTCAACTTCCTACGAGCAGTACTTC. Amino acids: CSVEGSTSYEQYF.

CDR3 nucleotide sequence: TGTGCCACCCTCTCGGGGGGGCTCACTGAAGCTTTCTTT. It is translated as CATLSGGLTEAFF. V and J are TRBV19 and TRBJ1-1; TRBD1 is a possible D gene (6 bases). The length of the CDR3 is 13 residues. In germline, CDR1 is LNHDA, CDR2 SQIVND (reference sequence). Trimming took 10 bases from V and 4 from J, leaving 16 bases between them.

This sequence joins TRBV7-9 and TRBJ2-1; TRBD2 matches at 11 bases. J lost 6 bases, V lost 5 bases, and 6 bases had no gene match. This CDR3 contains 15 residues. Germline CDR1 and CDR2: SEHNR and FQNEAQ (reference sequence). This CDR3 reads CASSGSGRAGNEQFF. Written as DNA, the CDR3 is TGTGCCAGCAGCGGTAGCGGGAGGGCCGGCAATGAGCAGTTCTTC. The whole variable domain, filled in from reference TRBV7-9 and TRBJ2-1, reads DTGVSQNPRHKITKRGQNVTFRCDPISEHNRLYWYRQTLGQGPEFLTYFQNEAQLEKSRLLSDRFSAERPKGSFSTLEIQRTEQGDSAMYLCASSGSGRAGNEQFFGPGTRLTVL.

This clonotype was recorded a few times. V usage is TRBV18 and J usage is TRBJ2-5, with D tentatively TRBD1 (5 bases). V was pared by 5 bases and J by 3 bases, with 10 bases between. CDR1 KGHSH and CDR2 LQKENI come from the germline V gene. The CDR3 runs to 13 residues. The CDR3 loop is CASSSTVKETQYF. CDR3 nucleotides: TGTGCCAGCTCATCGACAGTTAAAGAGACCCAGTACTTC.

V and J are TRBV9 and TRBJ1-1; maybe TRBD1 (6 bases). This CDR3 comprises 15 residues. The V and J ends lost 0 bases and 4 bases respectively, with 13 bases between them. Germline V gives CDR1 SGDLS, CDR2 YYNGEE. The CDR3, as DNA: TGTGCCAGCAGCGTAGCCCCAGGGGCCCTCACTGAAGCTTTCTTT. Its protein is CASSVAPGALTEAFF.

As for this clonotype: Germline is not matched at one junction end, which may reflect a read error. The chain is built from TRBV20-1 and TRBJ2-7; TRBD1 matches at 12 bases. This CDR3 spans 14 amino acids. Per germline, CDR1 DFQATT and CDR2 SNEGSKA (reference sequence). The DNA for the CDR3 is TGCAGAGCTAACGCCGGGACAGGGGGCTTCGAGCAGTACTTC. Translated, it gives CRANAGTGGFEQYF.

A single count supports this clonotype. The V gene is TRBV9, the J gene TRBJ2-7; 7 bases agree with TRBD2. The germline gives CDR1 SGDLS, CDR2 YYNGEE. The length of the CDR3 is 14 residues. J was trimmed by 6 bases and V by 0 bases; bases with no gene match: 6. The CDR3 nucleotides are TGTGCCAGCAGCGTAGCGGGAGGCGGGGTCGAGCAGTACTTC. It is translated as CASSVAGGGVEQYF. Full variable domain (missing parts from reference TRBV9 and TRBJ2-7): DSGVTQTPKHLITATGQRVTLRCSPRSGDLSVYWYQQSLDQGLQFLIQYYNGEERAKGNILERFSAQQFPDLHSELNLSSLELGDSALYFCASSVAGGGVEQYFGPGTRLTVT.

The rearrangement links TRBV10-3 to TRBJ2-2; the match to TRBD2 covers 7 bases. Germline V gene lookup returns CDR1 ENHRY and CDR2 SYGVKD. With V trimmed by 2 bases and J by 8 bases, 2 bases remained unmatched. The CDR3 has 13 amino acids. The CDR3 DNA sequence: TGTGCCATCAGTGAGACAGCGGGAGGGGAGCTGTTTTTT. This encodes CAISETAGGELFF.

The chain couples TRBV5-1 to TRBJ2-7; the D gene is possibly TRBD1 (6 bases). The CDR3 consists of 17 residues. CDR1 is SGHRS, CDR2 YFSETQ, per germline. Trimming shortened V by 2 bases and J by 3 bases, and 21 bases separated the two germline ends. As DNA, the CDR3 is TGCGCCAGCAGCTTACCTTTATCCCGAACAGGGAACTACGAGCAGTACTTC. Translating it yields CASSLPLSRTGNYEQYF.

This clonotype was counted a few times. The chain's CDR3 is CASSLEQDMRSYEQYF. CDR3 DNA: TGTGCCAGCAGCCTCGAGCAGGATATGAGGTCCTACGAGCAGTACTTC. The chain couples TRBV7-9 to TRBJ2-7, with D unresolved. CDR1 is SEHNR, CDR2 FQNEAQ, per germline (reference sequence). V shed 5 bases and J shed 1 base, with 18 bases lying between them. This CDR3 comprises 16 residues.

The rearrangement uses TRBV29-1 and TRBJ2-7; possibly TRBD1 for D (6 bases). Trimming pared 1 base from V and 0 bases from J, leaving 10 bases between. Germline values: CDR1 SQVTM, CDR2 ANQGSEA. This CDR3 has 14 residues. CDR3: CSVEGPDSSYEQYF. CDR3 DNA sequence: TGCAGCGTTGAAGGCCCGGACAGCTCCTACGAGCAGTACTTC.

This rearrangement joins TRBV11-3 to TRBJ2-1; 10 bases agree with TRBD2. The CDR3 spans 15 residues. After removal of 1 base from V and 15 bases from J, the junction contained 12 bases not matched to a gene. The V gene's germline CDR1 is SGHNT and CDR2 YENEEA. The CDR3 region is CASSLALGASGSRFF. CDR3 DNA sequence: TGTGCCAGCAGCTTAGCCCTAGGGGCTAGCGGGAGTCGGTTCTTC.

The chain couples TRBV4-1 to TRBJ1-2; TRBD1 is a possible D gene (6 bases). CDR1 and CDR2 from the germline V gene are MGHRA and YSYEKL. V dropped 1 base and J dropped 0 bases, with 15 bases sitting between them. The CDR3 runs to 17 residues. The CDR3 DNA sequence: TGCGCCAGCAGCCAAGCAGGTCAGGACAGCGCTAACTATGGCTACACCTTC. Its translation is CASSQAGQDSANYGYTF.

A few counts support this clonotype. CDR3 residues: CASSFRNLNYGYTF. CDR3 coding DNA: TGTGCCAGCAGTTTCAGAAACCTTAACTATGGCTACACCTTC. The chain is built from TRBV12-3 or TRBV12-4 and TRBJ1-2; D remains unclear. The CDR3 runs 14 residues. The V gene lost 3 bases and the J gene lost 1 base, with 9 bases spanning the gap.

CDR3 sequence: CASSLAGSETQYF. For the CDR3, the DNA is TGTGCCAGCAGCTTAGCGGGGTCGGAGACCCAGTACTTC. The chain uses TRBV7-8 and TRBJ2-5; no reliable D call. The CDR3 runs 13 residues. V was pared by 0 bases and J by 5 bases, with 7 bases between. Per the germline V gene, CDR1 is SGHVS and CDR2 is FQNEAQ.

This clonotype was detected only a few times. This rearrangement joins TRBV24-1 to TRBJ2-1, with 10 bases matching TRBD2. This CDR3 has 14 amino acids. Unmatched junction bases numbered 5, after V lost 6 bases and J lost 7 bases. Germline CDR1 is KGHDR and CDR2 is SFDVKD. The CDR3 spells CATSPAGGPNEQFF. DNA of the CDR3: TGTGCCACCAGTCCAGCGGGAGGGCCTAATGAGCAGTTCTTC.

This clonotype was recorded a few times. This rearrangement joins TRBV7-9 to TRBJ2-5, with 9 bases aligning to TRBD2. This CDR3 contains 17 residues. The germline gives CDR1 SEHNR, CDR2 FQNEAQ (reference sequence). The junction had 6 bases not matched to a gene; V was cut back by 0 bases and J by 1 base. The CDR3, as DNA: TGTGCCAGCAGCTTAGCGGATAGCGGGAGATCCCAAGAGACCCAGTACTTC. Amino acids: CASSLADSGRSQETQYF.

This clonotype appeared a few times. The chain recombines TRBV2 with TRBJ2-3; no definite D call. Looked up from germline, CDR1 is SNHLY and CDR2 is FYNNEI. This CDR3 is built from 12 residues. V was pared by 3 bases and J by 7 bases, with 8 bases between. For the CDR3, the DNA is TGTGCCAGCAGTGAGGGTCGGCATACGCAGTATTTT. Translated, it gives CASSEGRHTQYF.

This CDR3 is CASSEGWNVLADFGELFF. The CDR3 DNA sequence: TGTGCCAGCAGCGAGGGGTGGAATGTGCTAGCGGACTTCGGGGAGCTGTTTTTT. The rearrangement links TRBV9 to TRBJ2-2, with 7 bases lining up with TRBD2. The CDR3 is 18 amino acids. Germline V lookup: CDR1 SGDLS, CDR2 YYNGEE. The V and J ends lost 3 bases and 7 bases, in that order; junction bases with no gene match: 18.

This clonotype was counted a few times. The chain carries TRBV15 and TRBJ1-5, with D perhaps matching TRBD1 (6 bases). In germline, CDR1 is LNHNV, CDR2 YYDKDF (reference sequence). V lost 1 base to trimming and J lost 9 bases, with 13 bases between them. This CDR3 is 14 amino acids long. In nucleotides, the CDR3 is TGTGCCACCAGCAGAGGTACAGGGAGTCGGCCCCAGCATTTT. It specifies CATSRGTGSRPQHF.